Sequencing of this TCR beta chain was carried out in a study of T cell responses to AZD1222 COVID-19 vaccine. Study-wide results and limits: Among the donors, most were white British and more were female, and clonal diversity was possibly underestimated.

Assay: immunoSEQ multiplex PCR; the TCRdb copy retains only in-frame clones and omits some. This table has about 170,000 clones, roughly 89% appearing once. Notes on this clone: Its antigen is not known.

Sequenced material: peripheral blood, taken 28 days after the second AZD1222 dose. This clonotype originated in an adult who received the AZD1222 COVID-19 vaccine.

CDR3 DNA: TGTGCCAGCAGCTTTATAGGACAGGGGGACGACTATGGCTACACCTTC. Amino acid sequence: CASSFIGQGDDYGYTF. The chain is built from TRBV5-6 and TRBJ1-2; 10 bases are a match to TRBD1. The germline CDR1 and CDR2 sequences are SGHDT and YYEEEE. Trimming cost V 2 bases and J 3 bases; bases outside gene matches: 7. The CDR3 runs 16 residues.